The 2 T cell receptor beta chains listed next were all sequenced from one sample in a study of shared clonotypes between healthy human individuals. Produced via immunoSEQ multiplex PCR; TCRdb's table is partial and in-frame only. The table includes some 2.3 million clones, 85% to 95% detected once. The sequencing sample was made of naive CD4+ T cells from PBMCs. As for subset: CD45RA+ positively selected. Receptors originate from a man aged 18-30 years in good health. Some clones in this sample may be carry-over from other donors' samples.

In this sample, this clone turned up once. This chain uses TRBV27 with TRBJ2-1, with D unclear. This CDR3 has 13 amino acids. Germline V gives CDR1 MNHEY, CDR2 SMNVEV (reference sequence). V was pared by 1 base and J by 6 bases, with 7 bases between. The chain's CDR3 is CASSLFGVNEQFF. CDR3 nucleotides: TGTGCCAGCAGTTTATTCGGCGTCAATGAGCAGTTCTTC.

This rearrangement joins TRBV18 to TRBJ1-5; TRBD1 aligns across 9 bases. The V gene end was trimmed by 6 bases and the J gene end by 12 bases; junction bases not matched to a gene: 12. The CDR3 sequence is 14 residues long. Looked up from germline, CDR1 is KGHSH and CDR2 is LQKENI. CDR3 sequence: CASSTASGTGLQHF. The CDR3, as DNA: TGTGCCAGCTCTACTGCCTCCGGGACAGGGCTCCAGCATTTT.